A selection of T cell receptor beta chains follows, all from one sample in a study of shared clonotypes between healthy human individuals. Clones were sequenced by immunoSEQ multiplex PCR, and TCRdb holds only the in-frame ones, with some missing. The table has about 2.3 million clones, approximately 93% seen once. The sequencing sample was made of naive CD4+ T cells from PBMCs. The receptors here all came from a man younger than 35 in good health. Some clones in this sample may be carry-over from other donors' samples. The CDR3 runs from the conserved cysteine through the conserved F or W. A D gene is named only where the DNA matches it firmly. Size is stated for part of the rows, as once, few or many counts, or as a class when the clone is expanded.

abundance	j_gene	v_gene	d_gene	CDR3aa	CDR3nt
.	TRBJ1-2	TRBV28	TRBD1	CASSGTGVYYGYTF	TGTGCCAGCAGCGGGACAGGGGTCTACTATGGCTACACCTTC
.	TRBJ1-3	TRBV6-5	.	CASSYQQGGGNTIYF	TGTGCCAGCAGTTACCAACAGGGAGGTGGAAACACCATATATTTT
few	TRBJ1-1	TRBV10-3	.	CAIGARTEAFF	TGTGCCATCGGGGCTAGGACTGAAGCTTTCTTT
.	TRBJ1-1	TRBV5-1	.	CASSLQGLPNTEAFF	TGCGCCAGCAGCCTACAGGGACTGCCGAACACTGAAGCTTTCTTT
.	TRBJ1-2	TRBV6-1	.	CASSEEGKGTYGYTF	TGTGCCAGCAGTGAAGAGGGCAAGGGAACTTATGGCTACACCTTC
.	TRBJ2-7	TRBV28	TRBD2	CASSLLATSGEQYF	TGTGCCAGCAGTTTATTGGCGACTAGCGGCGAGCAGTACTTC
.	TRBJ2-3	TRBV2	TRBD2	CASSEEGTNTQYF	TGTGCCAGCAGTGAAGAGGGGACTAATACGCAGTATTTT
.	TRBJ1-1	TRBV18	.	CASSPSFLSGGEAFF	TGTGCCAGCTCACCGTCCTTCCTTAGCGGTGGGGAAGCTTTCTTT
.	TRBJ1-2	TRBV5-4	.	CASSLRTAYGYTF	TGTGCCAGCAGCTTGCGGACAGCATATGGCTACACCTTC
.	TRBJ2-2	TRBV28	.	CASKLGTGELFF	TGTGCCAGCAAATTGGGCACCGGGGAGCTGTTTTTT
.	TRBJ1-2	TRBV4-1	.	CASSPLFLDYGYTF	TGCGCCAGCAGCCCGCTTTTCCTCGACTATGGCTACACCTTC
once	TRBJ2-1	TRBV2	TRBD2	CASNSAGGFRNEQFF	TGTGCCAGCAATTCGGCGGGAGGTTTCAGGAATGAGCAGTTCTTC
.	TRBJ2-1	TRBV5-4	TRBD1	CASSQGQGTYNEQFF	TGTGCCAGCAGCCAGGGACAGGGTACCTACAATGAGCAGTTCTTC
.	TRBJ1-1	TRBV29-1	.	CSVRGLRGDTEAFF	TGCAGCGTCCGGGGTCTTCGGGGGGACACTGAAGCTTTCTTT
.	TRBJ1-1	TRBV27	TRBD1	CATKKEQGTEAFF	TGTGCCACTAAGAAGGAACAGGGGACAGAAGCTTTCTTT
.	TRBJ2-1	TRBV5-1	.	CASSLGQTYSYNEQFF	TGCGCCAGCAGCTTGGGACAGACTTACTCCTACAATGAGCAGTTCTTC
.	TRBJ2-7	TRBV5-1	TRBD2	CASSWHLAGGYEQYF	TGCGCCAGCAGCTGGCACCTAGCGGGAGGGTACGAGCAGTACTTC
.	TRBJ1-3	TRBV6-1	.	CASAGVYSGNTIYF	TGTGCCAGTGCAGGGGTCTACTCTGGAAACACCATATATTTT
once	TRBJ1-3	TRBV5-1	.	CASSLDRRSNSGNTIYF	TGCGCCAGCAGCTTGGATCGGCGCTCCAACTCTGGAAACACCATATATTTT
once	TRBJ2-2	TRBV7-3	.	CASSFGTLNTGELFF	TGTGCCAGCAGCTTCGGGACTCTTAACACCGGGGAGCTGTTTTTT
few	TRBJ1-5	TRBV2	.	CASRGRAWAAQHF	TGTGCCAGCAGGGGGAGGGCCTGGGCGGCCCAGCATTTT
.	TRBJ2-4	TRBV7-8	.	CASSLASLAKNIQYF	TGTGCCAGCAGCTTAGCCAGTCTAGCCAAAAACATTCAGTACTTC
.	TRBJ2-5	TRBV19	.	CASSMGHFQETQYF	TGTGCCAGTAGTATGGGTCACTTCCAAGAGACCCAGTACTTC
.	TRBJ2-5	TRBV7-9	TRBD2	CASSLGMASGTQETQYF	TGTGCCAGCAGCTTAGGAATGGCTAGCGGGACGCAAGAGACCCAGTACTTC
.	TRBJ2-7	TRBV28	TRBD1	CASKIFRDSLPEQYF	TGTGCCAGCAAAATATTCCGGGACAGTCTCCCCGAGCAGTACTTC
.	TRBJ2-1	TRBV9	.	CASSVGDTSSYNEQFF	TGTGCCAGCAGCGTAGGCGATACGAGCTCCTACAATGAGCAGTTCTTC
.	TRBJ2-5	TRBV7-2	TRBD1	CASSLGAGGHLRETQYF	TGTGCCAGCAGCTTAGGTGCAGGGGGCCACCTGCGGGAGACCCAGTACTTC
.	TRBJ1-2	TRBV10-3	.	CAISVDTRNGGYTF	TGTGCCATCAGTGTTGACACCCGAAACGGGGGCTACACCTTC
.	TRBJ1-1	TRBV29-1	.	CSVEVPKEDTEAFF	TGCAGCGTTGAAGTCCCGAAGGAGGACACTGAAGCTTTCTTT
.	TRBJ1-3	TRBV9	.	CASSVLGSGGNTIYF	TGTGCCAGCAGCGTATTGGGGTCGGGGGGAAACACCATATATTTT
.	TRBJ1-3	TRBV7-7	.	CASSFDEGPGNTIYF	TGTGCCAGCAGCTTCGATGAAGGGCCCGGAAACACCATATATTTT
.	TRBJ2-2	TRBV15	.	CATSWEGSTTGELFF	TGTGCCACTTCTTGGGAAGGCTCCACCACCGGGGAGCTGTTTTTT
.	TRBJ2-7	TRBV6-1	.	CASSVPGYEQYF	TGTGCCAGCAGTGTCCCGGGCTACGAGCAGTACTTC
.	TRBJ2-7	TRBV5-1	.	CASRGSWTSYEQYF	TGCGCCAGCAGGGGGTCCTGGACCTCCTACGAGCAGTACTTC
.	TRBJ1-5	TRBV6-1	.	CASRSGPNQPQHF	TGTGCCAGCAGATCAGGGCCCAATCAGCCCCAGCATTTT
.	TRBJ1-5	TRBV28	.	CASSFDGQPQHF	TGTGCCAGCAGTTTTGACGGTCAGCCCCAGCATTTT
.	TRBJ1-2	TRBV28	TRBD1	CASSSQTGNGYTF	TGTGCCAGCAGTTCGCAGACAGGGAATGGCTACACCTTC
.	TRBJ2-7	TRBV19	.	CASSIEGDVGGQYF	TGTGCCAGTAGTATAGAGGGGGACGTCGGTGGGCAGTACTTC
.	TRBJ2-2	TRBV2	.	CASSEWRTWGTGELFF	TGTGCCAGCAGTGAATGGCGGACCTGGGGCACCGGGGAGCTGTTTTTT
.	TRBJ2-6	TRBV18	TRBD1	CASTTGVVGANVLTF	TGTGCCAGCACGACAGGGGTCGTTGGGGCCAACGTCCTGACTTTC
.	TRBJ2-7	TRBV5-1	.	CASSPETGWGSYEQYF	TGCGCCAGCAGCCCCGAGACAGGATGGGGGTCCTACGAGCAGTACTTC
.	TRBJ2-1	TRBV7-3	.	CASSLSADSYNEQFF	TGTGCCAGCAGCTTAAGCGCCGACTCCTACAATGAGCAGTTCTTC
.	TRBJ1-1	TRBV29-1	TRBD1	CSVGGTGAFF	TGCAGCGTTGGGGGGACAGGGGCTTTCTTT
.	TRBJ2-7	TRBV28	.	CASIKSGGYEQYF	TGTGCCAGCATCAAGTCGGGCGGCTACGAGCAGTACTTC
.	TRBJ2-2	TRBV19	.	CASSSGYHTGELFF	TGTGCCAGTTCAAGCGGGTACCACACCGGGGAGCTGTTTTTT
.	TRBJ1-2	TRBV5-1	TRBD1	CASSQTRGQVQGYTF	TGCGCCAGCAGCCAGACCAGGGGGCAGGTTCAGGGCTACACCTTC
.	TRBJ2-7	TRBV11-1	.	CASSPATGRSYEQYF	TGTGCCAGCAGCCCAGCCACAGGCCGCTCCTACGAGCAGTACTTC
.	TRBJ2-5	TRBV5-6	.	CASSRRGQETQYF	TGTGCCAGCAGCCGCCGCGGGCAAGAGACCCAGTACTTC
.	TRBJ2-3	TRBV30	TRBD2	CAWSHLAGGPDTQYF	TGTGCCTGGAGTCATCTAGCGGGAGGGCCAGATACGCAGTATTTT